The clone carrying this T cell receptor beta chain was recorded a few times. The sample is drawn from a study of cytomegalovirus exposure and HLA in healthy donors. The CDR3 spans 13 residues. Trimming removed 6 bases from V and 8 bases from J, with 14 bases in between. Germline CDR1 and CDR2: MNHEY and SVGAGI. PCR primers comprised 60 Vbeta and 13 Jbeta primers. Sequencing used immunoSEQ multiplex PCR; TCRdb keeps in-frame clones, though not all of them. This table has over 95,000 clones, approximately 83% appearing once. The chain couples TRBV6-5 to TRBJ1-3; D may be TRBD1 (5 bases). This sequence was found in a woman aged 18-29 years in good health and CMV-seronegative. Sequenced sample: PBMCs. The CDR3 loop reads CASRAGGEDTIYF. The DNA for the CDR3 is TGTGCCAGCAGGGCGGGAGGGGAAGACACCATATATTTT.